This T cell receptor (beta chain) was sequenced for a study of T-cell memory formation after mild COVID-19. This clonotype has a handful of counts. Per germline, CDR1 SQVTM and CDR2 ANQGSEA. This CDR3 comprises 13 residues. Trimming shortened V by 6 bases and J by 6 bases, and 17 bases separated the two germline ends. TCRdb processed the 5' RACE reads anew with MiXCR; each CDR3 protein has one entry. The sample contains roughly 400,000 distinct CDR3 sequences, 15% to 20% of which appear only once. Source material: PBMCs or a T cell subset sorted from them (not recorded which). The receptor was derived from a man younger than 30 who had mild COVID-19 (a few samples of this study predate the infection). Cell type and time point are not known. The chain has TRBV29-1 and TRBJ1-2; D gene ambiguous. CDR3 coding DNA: TGCAGCGTGACCGACGGAGTGGCGGATGGCTACACCTTC. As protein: CSVTDGVADGYTF.